Presented here are 17 T cell receptor beta chains from one specimen sequenced in a study of shared clonotypes between healthy human individuals (dated by TCRdb to 2020 to 2021). Preparation of the library involved the immunoSEQ multiplex PCR assay. Entries here come from immuneACCESS through TCRdb and include only in-frame sequences with V and J called. Some clones fail to appear in such tables; in the studies checked, an unresolved V gene covers under half of the shortfall, and the cause of the remainder is unknown. The sample records over 850,000 clones, 75% to 80% of which are singletons. Roughly 0.55% of the sample belongs to the ten largest clones. Sequencing input: memory CD4+ T cells from PBMCs. Per the publication, the cell subset or site label means: CD45RA-negative fraction. The origin of the receptors is a man between 18 and 35 years old in good health. Some clones in this sample may be carry-over from other donors' samples.

There are a few counts of this clone. The chain uses TRBV19 and TRBJ1-1; D is unclear. Trimming stripped 3 bases from V and 0 bases from J, with 8 bases between. The CDR3 length is 14 residues. In germline, CDR1 is LNHDA, CDR2 SQIVND (reference sequence). The chain's CDR3 is CASSIIGLNTEAFF. CDR3 in DNA: TGTGCCAGTAGTATCATAGGTCTGAACACTGAAGCTTTCTTT.

Remarks on this clone: The same CDR3 can be traced to other DNA sequences in this sample. The V call is TRBV6-1, the J call TRBJ2-7, with D unclear. Trimming cost V 0 bases and J 3 bases, with 6 bases left between them. The germline V gene encodes CDR1 MNHNS and CDR2 SASEGT. The CDR3 covers 13 residues. The CDR3 reads CASSEAGIYEQYF. The CDR3 DNA sequence: TGTGCCAGCAGTGAAGCGGGGATCTACGAGCAGTACTTC.

J is TRBJ2-2 and V is TRBV9; no reliable D call. The length of the CDR3 is 14 residues. Germline V gene sequence: CDR1 SGDLS, CDR2 YYNGEE. V shed 1 base and J shed 6 bases, with 10 bases lying between them. The CDR3 loop is CASSVQASAGELFF. In nucleotides, the CDR3 is TGTGCCAGCAGCGTACAAGCTTCGGCCGGGGAGCTGTTTTTT. Using reference TRBV9 and TRBJ2-2 for the parts outside the CDR3, the full variable domain is DSGVTQTPKHLITATGQRVTLRCSPRSGDLSVYWYQQSLDQGLQFLIQYYNGEERAKGNILERFSAQQFPDLHSELNLSSLELGDSALYFCASSVQASAGELFFGEGSRLTVL.

The chain recombines TRBV30 with TRBJ2-5; D may match TRBD1 or TRBD2 (5 bases each). There are 18 residues in the CDR3. The germline V and J ends were trimmed by 2 bases and 1 base, with 23 bases remaining between them. The germline V gene encodes CDR1 GTSNPN and CDR2 SVGIG (reference sequence). In nucleotides, the CDR3 is TGTGCCTGGAGTATTGGGACCCGGGCCTTAACTTCCCAAGAGACCCAGTACTTC. It translates to CAWSIGTRALTSQETQYF.

This clone appeared a few times. The gene calls are TRBV7-6 and TRBJ1-3; D call uncertain. Germline V gives CDR1 SGHVS, CDR2 FNYEAQ. The CDR3 totals 17 residues. V was pared by 1 base and J by 1 base, with 14 bases between. CDR3 protein: CASSLVAGDDSGNTIYF. DNA of the CDR3: TGTGCCAGCAGCTTAGTTGCCGGGGATGATTCTGGAAACACCATATATTTT.

This rearrangement joins TRBV2 to TRBJ1-5, with D uncertain. The CDR3 has 17 residues. The V end lost 6 bases, the J end lost 1 base, and 19 bases lay between the germline ends. Germline lookup yields CDR1 SNHLY and CDR2 FYNNEI. The CDR3 coding sequence is TGTGCCAGCAGACTAGACCGCCTTACTCTGAGCAATCAGCCCCAGCATTTT. Amino acid sequence: CASRLDRLTLSNQPQHF.

The chain uses TRBV28 and TRBJ2-7; TRBD2 matches 7 bases. V was clipped by 2 bases and J by 7 bases; unmatched bases: 8. Germline CDR1 is MDHEN and CDR2 is SYDVKM. This CDR3 is built from 14 residues. The CDR3 DNA follows: TGTGCCAGCAGTTTAGCTGCGGGGGTTACGGAGCAGTACTTC. This gives the protein CASSLAAGVTEQYF.

The J gene is TRBJ2-3, the V gene TRBV6-6; D possibly uses TRBD1 or TRBD2 (6 bases each). Trimming took 8 bases from V and 3 from J, leaving 12 bases between them. The CDR3 runs 13 residues. Per the germline V gene, CDR1 is MNHNY and CDR2 is SVGAGI (reference sequence). The CDR3 nucleotides are TGTGCCAGCGATAGGGGGGATACAGATACGCAGTATTTT. This translates into CASDRGDTDTQYF.

The chain couples TRBV14 to TRBJ2-7; 10 nucleotides line up with TRBD1. The junction had 8 bases not matched to a gene; V was cut back by 1 base and J by 5 bases. Looked up from germline, CDR1 is SGHDN and CDR2 is FVKESK. This CDR3 comprises 16 residues. Here the CDR3 DNA reads TGTGCCAGCAGCCAAGCCCTCGGGACAGGGGTGAACGAGCAGTACTTC. It encodes CASSQALGTGVNEQYF.

The chain couples TRBV28 to TRBJ1-5; TRBD1 is a possible D gene (5 bases). The CDR3 totals 13 residues. CDR1 is MDHEN and CDR2 is SYDVKM in the germline V gene. V gave up 2 bases and J gave up 5 bases, with 7 bases separating them. The CDR3 reads CASSLEGYQPQHF. The CDR3 DNA is TGTGCCAGCAGTTTAGAGGGGTATCAGCCCCAGCATTTT.

In its sample, this clone was seen once. This rearrangement joins TRBV5-6 to TRBJ1-5; weak D call: TRBD1 (5 bases). V lost 1 base, J lost 6 bases, and 14 bases lay in between. This CDR3 region has 15 residues. Germline loops: CDR1 SGHDT, CDR2 YYEEEE. The CDR3 sequence is CASSLYGGLGQPQHF. CDR3 nucleotides: TGTGCCAGCAGCTTGTATGGGGGGTTGGGTCAGCCCCAGCATTTT.

The chain has TRBV29-1 and TRBJ1-2; the D gene is possibly TRBD1 (6 bases). V shed 2 bases and J shed 8 bases, with 18 bases lying between them. CDR3 length: 14 amino acids. Germline V gives CDR1 SQVTM, CDR2 ANQGSEA. DNA for the CDR3: TGCAGCGTTGAATCGGGCAGGGGACGGGGAGGCTACACCTTC. Protein: CSVESGRGRGGYTF.

This clone was seen at least ten times. Other DNA sequences within the sample encode an identical CDR3. The J gene is TRBJ1-1, the V gene TRBV6-5; 7 bases agree with TRBD1. Germline loops: CDR1 MNHEY, CDR2 SVGAGI. The ends lost 2 bases at V and 4 bases at J; junction bases unmatched: 1. The CDR3 contains 13 residues. CDR3 in DNA: TGTGCCAGCAGTTACAACAGGGGCACTGAAGCTTTCTTT. The encoded protein is CASSYNRGTEAFF.

This clone is a singleton in its sample. This chain links TRBV29-1 with TRBJ2-7, with TRBD2 matching over 12 bases. Germline trimming cut 3 bases from V and 4 bases from J; bases unmatched to any gene: 4. There are 14 residues in the CDR3. CDR1 SQVTM and CDR2 ANQGSEA come from the germline V gene. The DNA for the CDR3 is TGCAGCGTTGACTCTAGCGGGAGGGTTTACGAGCAGTACTTC. Translating it yields CSVDSSGRVYEQYF.

This chain connects TRBV5-1 to TRBJ2-5; TRBD2 is a possible D gene (5 bases). Germline CDR1 is SGHRS and CDR2 is YFSETQ. CDR3 length: 15 amino acids. V lost 1 base and J 5 bases, leaving 15 bases between the germline ends. CDR3 residues: CASSLLFGSGETQYF. The DNA of the CDR3 is TGCGCCAGCAGCTTGCTGTTTGGATCGGGGGAGACCCAGTACTTC. Full variable domain (missing parts from reference TRBV5-1 and TRBJ2-5): KAGVTQTPRYLIKTRGQQVTLSCSPISGHRSVSWYQQTPGQGLQFLFEYFSETQRNKGNFPGRFSGRQFSNSRSEMNVSTLELGDSALYLCASSLLFGSGETQYFGPGTRLLVL.

The chain links TRBV7-2 to TRBJ2-1; 7 bases align to TRBD2. The CDR3 is 15 residues long. Germline values: CDR1 SGHTA, CDR2 FQGNSA. Trimming removed 5 bases from V and 0 bases from J; junction bases left unmatched: 4. The CDR3 sequence is CASSPSGVSYNEQFF. The CDR3 DNA reads TGTGCCAGCAGCCCAAGCGGGGTCTCCTACAATGAGCAGTTCTTC. The entire variable domain, with the rest obtained from reference TRBV7-2 and TRBJ2-1, is as follows: GAGVSQSPSNKVTEKGKDVELRCDPISGHTALYWYRQSLGQGLEFLIYFQGNSAPDKSGLPSDRFSAERTGGSVSTLTIQRTQQEDSAVYLCASSPSGVSYNEQFFGPGTRLTVL.

This chain connects TRBV4-2 to TRBJ2-7; 8 bases match TRBD1. The junction had 7 bases not matched to a gene; V was cut back by 1 base and J by 2 bases. The CDR3 runs 16 residues. CDR1 and CDR2 (germline): LGHNA, YNFKEQ. DNA for the CDR3: TGTGCCAGCAGCCAAGTGTTAGGGACAGGAACCTACGAGCAGTACTTC. It yields the protein CASSQVLGTGTYEQYF.